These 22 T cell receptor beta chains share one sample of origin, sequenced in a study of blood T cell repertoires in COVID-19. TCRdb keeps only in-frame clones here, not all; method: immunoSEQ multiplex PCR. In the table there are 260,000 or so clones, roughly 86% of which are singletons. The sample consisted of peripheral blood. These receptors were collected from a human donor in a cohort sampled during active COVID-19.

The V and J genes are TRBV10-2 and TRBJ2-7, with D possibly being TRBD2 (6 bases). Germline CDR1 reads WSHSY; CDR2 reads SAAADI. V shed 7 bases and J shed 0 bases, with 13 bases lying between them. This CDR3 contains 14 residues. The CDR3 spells CASKWRDSSYEQYF. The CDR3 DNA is TGCGCCAGCAAGTGGAGGGACTCCTCCTACGAGCAGTACTTC.

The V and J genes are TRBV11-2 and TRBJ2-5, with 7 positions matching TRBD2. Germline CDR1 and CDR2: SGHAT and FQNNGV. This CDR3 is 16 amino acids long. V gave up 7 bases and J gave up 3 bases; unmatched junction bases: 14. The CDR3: CASTRRLAELEETQYF. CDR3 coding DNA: TGTGCCAGCACCCGGAGGCTAGCGGAACTTGAAGAGACCCAGTACTTC.

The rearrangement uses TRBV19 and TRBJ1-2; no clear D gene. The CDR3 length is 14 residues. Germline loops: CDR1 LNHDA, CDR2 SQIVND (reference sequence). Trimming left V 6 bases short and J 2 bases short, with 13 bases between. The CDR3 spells CASSAYVSNYGYTF. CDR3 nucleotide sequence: TGTGCCAGTAGCGCGTATGTTTCCAACTATGGCTACACCTTC.

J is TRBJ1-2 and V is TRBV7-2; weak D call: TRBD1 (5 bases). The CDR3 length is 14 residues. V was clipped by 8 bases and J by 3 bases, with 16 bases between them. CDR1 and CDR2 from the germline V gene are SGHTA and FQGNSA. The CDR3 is CASSPGGSDYGYTF. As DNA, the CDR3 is TGTGCCAGCTCCCCCGGGGGGTCGGACTATGGCTACACCTTC.

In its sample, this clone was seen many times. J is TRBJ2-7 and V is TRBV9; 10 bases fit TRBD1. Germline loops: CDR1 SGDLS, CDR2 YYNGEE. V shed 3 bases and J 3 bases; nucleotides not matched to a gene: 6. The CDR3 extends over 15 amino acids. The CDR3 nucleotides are TGTGCCAGCAGCGGTAACCGGGACAGGGGCTACGAGCAGTACTTC. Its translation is CASSGNRDRGYEQYF.

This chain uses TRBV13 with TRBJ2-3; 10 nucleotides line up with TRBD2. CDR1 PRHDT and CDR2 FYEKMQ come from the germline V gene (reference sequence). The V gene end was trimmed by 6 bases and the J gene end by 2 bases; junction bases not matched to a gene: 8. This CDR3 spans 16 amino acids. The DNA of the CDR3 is TGTGCCAGCAGGGGAGGAGCGGGGGGGACCACAGATACGCAGTATTTT. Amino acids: CASRGGAGGTTDTQYF.

DNA for the CDR3: TGTGCCAGCAGCCCCGGCGGGAGAGGGCTAAGAGATACGCAGTATTTT. This translates into CASSPGGRGLRDTQYF. The chain joins TRBV13 to TRBJ2-3; 7 nucleotides agree with TRBD2. This CDR3 comprises 16 residues. The germline V gene has CDR1 PRHDT and CDR2 FYEKMQ (reference sequence). V lost 5 bases to trimming and J lost 5 bases; unmatched junction nucleotides: 13.

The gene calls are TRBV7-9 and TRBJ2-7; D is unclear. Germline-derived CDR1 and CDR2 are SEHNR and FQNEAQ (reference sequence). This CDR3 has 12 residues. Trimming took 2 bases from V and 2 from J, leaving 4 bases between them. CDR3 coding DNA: TGTGCCAGCAGCTTAACACCCTACGAGCAGTACTTC. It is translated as CASSLTPYEQYF.

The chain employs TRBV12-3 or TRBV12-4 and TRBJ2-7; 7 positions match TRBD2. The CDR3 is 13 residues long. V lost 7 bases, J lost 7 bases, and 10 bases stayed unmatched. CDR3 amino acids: CASTTGLVREQYF. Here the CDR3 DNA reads TGTGCCAGCACCACTGGACTAGTTAGAGAGCAGTACTTC.

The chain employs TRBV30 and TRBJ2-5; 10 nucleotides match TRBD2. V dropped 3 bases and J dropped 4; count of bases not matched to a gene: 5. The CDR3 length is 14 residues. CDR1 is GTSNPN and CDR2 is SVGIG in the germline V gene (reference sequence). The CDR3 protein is CAWSLSGGRETQYF. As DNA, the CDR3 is TGTGCCTGGAGCCTTAGCGGGGGGAGAGAGACCCAGTACTTC.

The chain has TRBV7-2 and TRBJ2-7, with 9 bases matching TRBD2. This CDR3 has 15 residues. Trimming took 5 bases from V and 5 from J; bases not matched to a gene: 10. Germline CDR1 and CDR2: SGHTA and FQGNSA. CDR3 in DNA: TGTGCCAGCAGCCGCCGAGCGGGAGGTTTCCACGAGCAGTACTTC. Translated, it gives CASSRRAGGFHEQYF.

The chain's CDR3 is CASSHPSSEQYF. In nucleotides, the CDR3 is TGCGCCAGCAGCCACCCGTCGAGCGAGCAGTACTTC. The chain uses TRBV4-1 and TRBJ2-7; D is undetermined. Germline V gene lookup returns CDR1 MGHRA and CDR2 YSYEKL. Trimming took 3 bases from V and 6 from J, leaving 9 bases between them. CDR3 length: 12 residues.

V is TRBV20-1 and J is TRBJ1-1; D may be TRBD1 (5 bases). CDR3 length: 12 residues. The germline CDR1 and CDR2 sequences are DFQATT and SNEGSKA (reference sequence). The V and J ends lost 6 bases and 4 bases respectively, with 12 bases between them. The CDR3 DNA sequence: TGCAGTGCGAGTAGGGGTTTCACTGAAGCTTTCTTT. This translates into CSASRGFTEAFF.

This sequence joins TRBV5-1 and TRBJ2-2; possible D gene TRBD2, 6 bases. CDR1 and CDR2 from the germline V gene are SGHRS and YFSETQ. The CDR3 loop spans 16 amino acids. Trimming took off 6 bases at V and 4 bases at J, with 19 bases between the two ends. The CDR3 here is CASTRTQLASTGELFF. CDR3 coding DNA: TGCGCCAGCACCAGGACGCAACTAGCAAGCACCGGGGAGCTGTTTTTT.

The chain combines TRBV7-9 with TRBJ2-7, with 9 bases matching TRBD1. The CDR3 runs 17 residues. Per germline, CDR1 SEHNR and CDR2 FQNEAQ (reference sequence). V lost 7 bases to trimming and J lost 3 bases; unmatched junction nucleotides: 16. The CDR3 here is CASTLKIPGQGIYEQYF. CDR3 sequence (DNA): TGTGCCAGCACATTAAAAATCCCGGGACAGGGAATCTACGAGCAGTACTTC.

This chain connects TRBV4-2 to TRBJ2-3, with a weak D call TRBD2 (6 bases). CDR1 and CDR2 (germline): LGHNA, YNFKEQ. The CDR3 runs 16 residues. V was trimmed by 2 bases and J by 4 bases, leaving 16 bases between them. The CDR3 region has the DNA TGTGCCAGCAGCCAACTTTTGGTCGGGAGCCCAGATACGCAGTATTTT. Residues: CASSQLLVGSPDTQYF.

The CDR3 is CASSPALRGYGYTF. DNA for the CDR3: TGTGCCAGCAGCCCAGCGCTTCGGGGTTATGGCTACACCTTC. V usage is TRBV7-9 and J usage is TRBJ1-2; D call uncertain. Looked up from germline, CDR1 is SEHNR and CDR2 is FQNEAQ (reference sequence). This CDR3 contains 14 residues. Trimming stripped 5 bases from V and 5 bases from J, with 15 bases between.

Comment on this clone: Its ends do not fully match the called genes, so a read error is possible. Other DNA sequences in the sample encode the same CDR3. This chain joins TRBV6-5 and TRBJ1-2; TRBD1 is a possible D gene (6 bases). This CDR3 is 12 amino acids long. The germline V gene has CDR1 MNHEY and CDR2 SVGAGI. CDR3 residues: CASRITGNGYTF. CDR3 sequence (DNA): TGTGCCAGCAGGATCACAGGGAATGGCTACACCTTT.

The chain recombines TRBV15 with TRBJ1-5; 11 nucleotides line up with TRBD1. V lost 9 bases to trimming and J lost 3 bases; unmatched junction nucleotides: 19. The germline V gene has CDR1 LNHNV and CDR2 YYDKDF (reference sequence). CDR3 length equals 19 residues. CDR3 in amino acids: CATMAGAGTGGLVNQPQHF. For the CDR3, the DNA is TGTGCCACTATGGCTGGAGCCGGGACAGGGGGGTTGGTCAATCAGCCCCAGCATTTT.

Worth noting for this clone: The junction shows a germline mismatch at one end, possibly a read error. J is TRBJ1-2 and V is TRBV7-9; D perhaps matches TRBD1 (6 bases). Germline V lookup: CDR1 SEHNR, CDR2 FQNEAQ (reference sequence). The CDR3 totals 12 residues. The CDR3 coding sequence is TGTGCCAGCAGCTTAGTACGGGGGGCGTCTTACTTC. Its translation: CASSLVRGASYF.

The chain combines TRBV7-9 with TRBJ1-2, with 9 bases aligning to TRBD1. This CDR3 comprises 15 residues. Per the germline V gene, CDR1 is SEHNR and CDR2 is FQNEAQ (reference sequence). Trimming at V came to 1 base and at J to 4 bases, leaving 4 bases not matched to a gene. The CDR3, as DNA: TGTGCCAGCAGCTTAGGAACAGGGGGCACCTATGGCTACACCTTC. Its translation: CASSLGTGGTYGYTF.

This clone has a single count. The CDR3 here is CASSYRQGRAYEQYF. Written as DNA, the CDR3 is TGTGCCAGCAGTTACCGGCAGGGTAGGGCCTACGAGCAGTACTTC. The chain uses TRBV6-5 and TRBJ2-7, with D possibly TRBD1 on 5 matching bases. The V end was cut by 2 bases, the J end by 2 bases, with 13 bases between. Per the germline V gene, CDR1 is MNHEY and CDR2 is SVGAGI. This CDR3 spans 15 amino acids.